This T cell receptor (beta chain) was recorded in a study of post-analysis software for immune sequencing data. Background on the study: Clinical courses comprised relapsing-remitting, secondary progressive and progressive-relapsing multiple sclerosis.

In its sample, this clonotype was seen once. No antigen is known for it. Findings and caveats of the study: Those with multiple sclerosis, the patient group, showed significantly lower normalized Chao1 diversity than controls. When the samples were clustered directly with F measure, those that had been prepared in the same batch showed strong co-clustering.

Sequencing libraries made from TCR beta cDNA carried unique molecular identifiers. Input populations of about 0.9 to 10 million T cells gave rise to approximately 480,000 cDNA molecules. From the PCR reads, TCRdb called clonotypes with MiXCR, one entry per CDR3 protein. Counted here are hundreds of thousands of distinct CDR3 sequences, about 60% occurring once; the ten biggest clones make up approximately 11%. The source material was blood. This receptor was taken from a girl aged 2-10 years with multiple sclerosis.

The CDR3 region has the DNA TGCAGTGCTGGCGGGGAGAGGAGCAATCAGCCCCAGCATTTT. This codes for CSAGGERSNQPQHF. The chain carries TRBV20-1 and TRBJ1-5; no firm D call. Trimming pared 5 bases from V and 1 base from J, leaving 12 bases between. From germline, CDR1 is DFQATT and CDR2 SNEGSKA (reference sequence). CDR3 length: 14 amino acids.